These 5 T cell receptor beta chains came from one sample sequenced in a study of T cell responses to AZD1222 COVID-19 vaccine. TCRdb's table, derived via immunoSEQ multiplex PCR, lists solely in-frame clones and lacks some. In the table there are 75,000 to 100,000 clones, roughly 88% of which are singletons. Material: peripheral blood, obtained on day 0 of AZD1222 vaccination. These receptor sequences come from an adult in good health.

The chain carries TRBV28 and TRBJ1-4; D gene uncertain. The germline V gene has CDR1 MDHEN and CDR2 SYDVKM. V lost 5 bases and J lost 4, with 8 bases in between. There are 13 residues in the CDR3. DNA of the CDR3: TGTGCCAGCAGTCGGGCAGTTAATGAAAAACTGTTTTTT. Its translation is CASSRAVNEKLFF. Filled out from reference TRBV28 and TRBJ1-4, the complete variable domain reads DVKVTQSSRYLVKRTGEKVFLECVQDMDHENMFWYRQDPGLGLRLIYFSYDVKMKEKGDIPEGYSVSREKKERFSLILESASTNQTSMYLCASSRAVNEKLFFGSGTQLSVL.

The chain is built from TRBV30 and TRBJ2-5; 7 nucleotides agree with TRBD2. From germline, CDR1 is GTSNPN and CDR2 SVGIG (reference sequence). CDR3 length: 15 amino acids. V was pared by 7 bases and J by 1 base, with 12 bases of the junction left unmatched. The CDR3 DNA sequence: TGTGCCTTCTTCTTTCGCGGGAGTCCCCAAGAGACCCAGTACTTC. Its translation: CAFFFRGSPQETQYF.

The chain recombines TRBV6-2 or TRBV6-3 with TRBJ2-3, with TRBD2 matching over 11 bases. Germline lookup yields CDR1 MNHEY and CDR2 SVGEGT. Losses at the gene ends were 5 bases for V and 1 base for J; bases not matched to a gene: 2. The CDR3 is 15 residues long. CDR3 amino acids: CASSLSGRGTDTQYF. CDR3 coding DNA: TGTGCCAGCAGTCTTAGCGGGAGGGGCACAGATACGCAGTATTTT.

This chain uses TRBV30 with TRBJ1-2; D is uncertain. V dropped 0 bases and J dropped 5 bases, with 10 bases sitting between them. This CDR3 is 13 amino acids long. Germline-derived CDR1 and CDR2 are GTSNPN and SVGIG (reference sequence). As DNA, the CDR3 is TGTGCCTGGAGTGTACAGAACTTATATGGCTACACCTTC. Its protein is CAWSVQNLYGYTF.

The table lists this clone with a count of one. This rearrangement joins TRBV9 to TRBJ2-2; D is uncertain. Trimming removed 4 bases from V and 7 bases from J, with 17 bases in between. This CDR3 is built from 15 residues. Germline loops: CDR1 SGDLS, CDR2 YYNGEE. CDR3 sequence: CASSPPWDSGGELFF. The CDR3 DNA reads TGTGCCAGCAGCCCTCCGTGGGATAGTGGCGGGGAGCTGTTTTTT. The full variable domain, in which reference TRBV9 and TRBJ2-2 provide the parts outside the CDR3, is DSGVTQTPKHLITATGQRVTLRCSPRSGDLSVYWYQQSLDQGLQFLIQYYNGEERAKGNILERFSAQQFPDLHSELNLSSLELGDSALYFCASSPPWDSGGELFFGEGSRLTVL.